This TCR beta chain derives from a study of beta chain features in type 1 diabetes listed by TCRdb under 2018. Regarding the research as a whole: No differences in mean age, gender distribution, total cell number or subset yield were found between patients and healthy donors. A total of around 110,000,000 sorted cells were examined across all samples, and RNA yield correlated strongly with the number of cells per subset. In the study, recently diagnosed type 1 diabetes patients and matched healthy donors were compared on the TCRB repertoires of their sorted circulating CD4+ T cell subsets. Regulatory and stem cell-like memory subsets were obtained from only 8 patients and roughly 8 healthy donors, while naive and central memory subsets were obtained from all 28 donors.

Trimming removed 1 base from V and 5 bases from J; the gene matches leave 9 bases unexplained. CDR1 SGHDT and CDR2 YYEEEE were looked up in the germline V gene. There are 17 amino acids in the CDR3, from cysteine to phenylalanine inclusive. The CDR3 DNA has 51 bases and is translated from base 1. This clone was observed a few times. Which antigen it targets is not known. No much larger clonotype is one base removed from it; base qualities were not supplied. A single peripheral blood draw of 95 to 150 mL on average was collected from each donor into heparinised tubes. A BD FACSAria II and a panel including CD45RO, CCR7, CD25, CD127, CD95 and CD27 were used to sort naive, central memory, regulatory and stem cell-like memory CD4+ T cells. All sorted populations exceeded 95% purity. Right away, PBMCs were isolated by Lymphoprep density gradient centrifugation and were stained directly, with no culture step. Samples were stained and sorted in pairs, with one healthy donor and one patient per experiment, so that batch effects were minimized.

The entire isolated RNA was reverse transcribed using the High Capacity cDNA Reverse Transcription Kit, and thus expressed TCRB transcripts were sequenced. Deep immunoSEQ sequencing was applied to naive, central memory and regulatory T cell samples, giving an average of about 3.7 million total reads per sample. Sorted cells were lysed in RLT buffer, and RNA was extracted using DNase-treated RNeasy Micro or Mini kits according to cell number. To prevent cross-contamination, each cell subset was processed individually, whereas patient and healthy donor samples were processed jointly. Using the immunoSEQ multiplex PCR, TCRB sequences were amplified from cDNA into 87-bp fragments spanning the CDR3 region. Sequencing of the amplicons was done on the Illumina HiSeq platform. As for the authors' bioinformatics: PCR bias was corrected computationally using synthetic template baselines, and reads within Hamming distance 2 were collapsed, with unmergeable singletons discarded. By aligning reads against IMGT, V, D and J genes, CDR3 length, and insertions or deletions at six rearrangement sites were assigned. Within each subset, clonotype counts were normalized to sorted cell number, after which true diversity and Gini coefficients were computed with the tcR R package. Repertoire sharing was quantified using the overlap coefficient calculated on TCRB nucleotide sequences. As a proxy for the pre-selection repertoire, out-of-frame TCRB sequences from naive cells were analyzed. This immuneACCESS table, as held by TCRdb, lists in-frame sequences with V and J called but not all clones. Of the missing ones, under half trace to an unresolved V gene in checked studies; the others have no known cause. That table gives V, J and clone size, and the DNA gave D and trimming. This sample has around 710,000 clones in its table, and around 12% of those were observed once. Of the sample, 0.09% to 0.15% is held by the ten largest clones.

Study-wide findings and limitations: Because small numbers of individuals were included in the HLA sub-analyses, any influence of HLA type on TCRB rearrangement was left unresolved. Because cDNA was sequenced instead of genomic DNA, activated cells with high expression could be over-represented, although the groups did not differ in activation or CD3 levels. A moderate but significant shortening of TCRB CDR3 length was observed in type 1 diabetes patients in all four CD4+ subsets. At VDJ recombination sites, patients with type 1 diabetes made fewer insertions and deleted more nucleotides, a pattern implying thymic rearrangement abnormalities. Shorter templates might have been favored by PCR, but patient and control samples were amplified and corrected together, so both groups would have been affected equally by any skew. The naive, central memory and regulatory TCRB repertoires appeared to resemble one another more closely among patients than among healthy donors.

The sequence was obtained from a man aged 30-40 years with type 1 diabetes. Material for sequencing was naive CD4+ T cells from blood. In light of the paper, this sample's cell subset or site label describes: true naive CD4+ T cells. The receptor chain draws on TRBV5-6 and TRBJ2-1, with TRBD2 matching 10 junction bases. CDR3 protein: CASSLYQRGGPNNEQFF. The DNA is TGTGCCAGCAGCTTGTACCAGCGGGGGGGCCCGAACAATGAGCAGTTCTTC.